This TCR beta chain was retrieved from a study of blood T cell repertoires in COVID-19 (TCRdb year 2020). In terms of the full investigation: Samples from collaborators originated in the United States, Italy and Spain and spanned both the acute and convalescent phases of COVID-19. The material from the prospective study consisted of cDNA or gDNA derived from T cells, B-cell-depleted T cells, or PBMCs. Deeply sampled blood TCRbeta repertoires from subjects exposed to, actively infected with, or recovered from COVID-19 were included in the dataset. The repertoires were released in a freely available public database intended as a resource for research on the immune response to SARS-CoV-2. The samples were drawn from two sources: the first 160 participants of the ongoing ImmuneRACE study, and 950 to 1,500 subjects contributed by 6 global collaborators. Sample metadata almost always included a de-identified subject ID, COVID-19 status, age in years and sex. Where available, HLA class I and class II types were taken from metadata supplied by the sample provider and were not determined by assay-based typing.

Turning to this clone: Its target antigen remains unknown. Base qualities are not provided; no much larger clone lies one nucleotide away.

For CDR1 and CDR2, the germline V gene lists MNHNS and SASEGT. The CDR3, from cysteine to phenylalanine, totals 17 residues. The only DNA kept is the CDR3, 51 bases in frame from the first base. Trimming takes 4 bases off V and 7 bases off J; junction bases not matched to a gene: 11. At one collaborating source in Seattle, patients were enrolled during active infection and were followed longitudinally through the course of disease. Collaborating institutions collected whole blood in K2EDTA tubes following their own protocols. For TCRbeta analysis, collaborators shipped samples as frozen whole blood, isolated PBMCs, or DNA extracted from either of those sample types. Results the study describes overall, beyond this receptor: The quantity of clinical and demographic metadata differed by source and by participant and was supplied without curation.

TCRbeta CDR3 regions were amplified from genomic DNA by means of the immunoSEQ Assay, a bias-controlled multiplex PCR. In the source study's methods: The number of nucleated cells in each sample was estimated from the amplification of reference gene primers within the assay. Sequence reads were collapsed and filtered to measure the absolute abundance of every unique TCRbeta CDR3 rearrangement. For each sample, productive Simpson clonality was calculated by taking the square root of Simpson's diversity index across productive rearrangements. TCRdb provides this immuneACCESS table in a form limited to in-frame rearrangements. Some clones are lacking; in checked studies, under half of them reflect an unresolved V gene, and why the rest are absent is not known. For V, J and clone size, that table is used; D and trimming come from the DNA. This sample has about 200,000 clones in its table, and 92% of those were observed once. Jointly, the top ten make up over 0.75% of the sample.

Sample: peripheral blood. The rearranged chain carries TRBV6-1 and TRBJ2-1; 12 central nucleotides agree with TRBD2. The source of this sequence is a man between 60 and 70 years old with COVID-19, enrolled during active disease. The DNA is TGTGCCAGCAGTGCCCTGACTAGCGGGAGAGAGAGTAATGAGCAGTTCTTC. Its translation reads: CASSALTSGRESNEQFF.